This TCR beta chain was captured by sequencing in a study of blood T cell repertoires in COVID-19. At the level of the study: Material from acute and convalescent COVID-19 was sourced from the United States, Italy and Spain. In each case, the material was cDNA or gDNA derived from T cells, B-cell-depleted T cells, or PBMCs.

Under the authors' procedure: How many nucleated cells were present was estimated from reference gene primer amplification. Profiled with immunoSEQ multiplex PCR; TCRdb holds only in-frame clones, not every one. V and J calls and clone size come straight from that table; D and trimming were deduced from the DNA. The sample includes 150,000 to 200,000 clones, more than 70% of them seen just once. This CDR3 spans 13 amino acids. Per the germline V gene, CDR1 is SGHAT and CDR2 is FQNNGV. Trimming pared 5 bases from V and 4 bases from J, leaving 9 bases between. The chain has TRBV11-2 and TRBJ2-1, with D maybe TRBD2 (6 bases). The sequence came from a human donor in a cohort sampled during active COVID-19. The specimen was peripheral blood. CDR3: CASSTAGYNEQFF. The CDR3 DNA reads as TGTGCCAGCAGCACCGCGGGATACAATGAGCAGTTCTTC.